This T cell receptor beta chain was sequenced during a study of human T cells and chemical hapten exposure. Study context: For sensitization, 2% DPC was applied to a 2 cm by 2 cm patch of upper inner arm skin.

Time point in this sample: patch test 1, 2 weeks after DPC sensitization. The treatment here: therapeutic diphenylcyclopropenone sensitization with weekly scalp DPC. TCRdb processed the RACE reads anew with MiXCR; each CDR3 protein has one entry. The sample yields 85,000 or so distinct CDR3 sequences, around 10% seen once. This clonotype was seen ten or more times. The source material was whole blood, sampled in connection with sensitization to the hapten diphenylcyclopropenone (DPC). The origin of this receptor is a woman between 45 and 60 years old with alopecia areata. Some clones in this sample may be carry-over from other donors' samples.

CDR3 nucleotide sequence: TGCGCCAGCAGCCCTGCTGGGACATTCGACTCCTATAATTCACCCCTCCACTTT. Amino acids: CASSPAGTFDSYNSPLHF. The V and J genes are TRBV5-1 and TRBJ1-6, with D possibly matching TRBD1 (6 bases). V was pared by 4 bases and J by 0 bases, with 17 bases between. The length of the CDR3 is 18 residues. Germline CDR1 is SGHRS and CDR2 is YFSETQ.